The text below deals with one T cell receptor beta chain. Its antigen is as yet unknown. All the donors were Caucasian adults who lived in Nashville, Tennessee. Tens of millions of PBMCs supplied genomic DNA for unsorted samples. Deep-level running was used for the assay. TCRdb keeps only in-frame clones here, not all; method: immunoSEQ multiplex PCR. Among roughly 480,000 clones listed, roughly 85% were seen once. The sample comes from a study of shared clonotypes between healthy human individuals. Study-wide results and limits: An anticipated effect of sequencing depth on clonotype sharing among donors was recognized.

Sequenced material: PBMCs. The receptor was isolated from a woman in her thirties or forties in good health. Some clones in this sample may be carry-over from other donors' samples.

The CDR3 here is CANLLGLMNTEAFF. The CDR3 DNA follows: TGTGCCAACTTACTAGGGTTGATGAACACTGAAGCTTTCTTT. The chain couples TRBV27 to TRBJ1-1; D remains ambiguous. Germline CDR1 MNHEY, CDR2 SMNVEV (reference sequence). Trimming pared 10 bases from V and 0 bases from J, leaving 15 bases between. The CDR3 sequence is 14 residues long.